These T cell receptor beta chains were read from a single sample in a study of siplizumab effects on memory and regulatory T cells. The assay was immunoSEQ multiplex PCR, and TCRdb's table has in-frame clones only and misses some. The table lists over 14,000 clones, approximately 49% of them singletons. These receptors have no known antigen. Sequences were obtained from CFSE-low (dividing) CD4+ T cells sorted from an allogeneic mixed lymphocyte reaction. These receptors were obtained from a human donor in good health; the cells came from an allogeneic mixed lymphocyte reaction. Each CDR3 is given with its conserved first and last residue. D genes are given only for firm matches. The size entry is marked missing in some rows and otherwise reads once, few, many or a size class.

V gene	D gene	CDR3 length	J gene	clone size	CDR3 DNA	CDR3 protein
TRBV2	TRBD1	15	TRBJ2-3	few	TGTGCCAGCAGCGCCGAGGGGGCAGGCACAGATACGCAGTATTTT	CASSAEGAGTDTQYF
TRBV5-1	TRBD1	16	TRBJ2-3	NA	TGCGCCAGCAGCTTGGGGACAGGGGGAAGCACAGATACGCAGTATTTT	CASSLGTGGSTDTQYF
TRBV27	NA	15	TRBJ2-1	NA	TGTGCCAGCAGTTTATCCCAAAGCTCCTACAATGAGCAGTTCTTC	CASSLSQSSYNEQFF
TRBV2	TRBD1	13	TRBJ1-3	NA	TGTGCCAGCAGTGGGGACAGGGCGGACACCATATATTTT	CASSGDRADTIYF
TRBV11-2	TRBD2	17	TRBJ2-3	NA	TGTGCCAGCAGCCCTGGGCGTCTAGCGGGAGGCTCAGATACGCAGTATTTT	CASSPGRLAGGSDTQYF
TRBV5-4	TRBD2	19	TRBJ2-3	medium-sized	TGTGCCAGCAGCTTGGGGCCCCTAGCGGGAGGAGGCTACACAGATACGCAGTATTTT	CASSLGPLAGGGYTDTQYF
TRBV7-2	TRBD2	15	TRBJ2-1	NA	TGTGCCAGCAGCCTAACTAGCGGGAGTGTCAATGAGCAGTTCTTC	CASSLTSGSVNEQFF
TRBV4-1	NA	16	TRBJ2-2	medium-sized	TGCGCCAGCAGCCAAGAAGGAGTGGGGGGCGGCGGGGAGCTGTTTTTT	CASSQEGVGGGGELFF
TRBV27	NA	15	TRBJ1-1	NA	TGTGCCAGCAGCCCCTACGGGGGGACTTACACTGAAGCTTTCTTT	CASSPYGGTYTEAFF
TRBV19	NA	15	TRBJ1-2	large	TGTGCCAGTAGTATATGGACAGCTGTTAACTATGGCTACACCTTC	CASSIWTAVNYGYTF
TRBV18	TRBD2	15	TRBJ2-7	few	TGTGCCAGCTCATCCCGACTAGCTAGCGGGGGAGAGCAGTACTTC	CASSSRLASGGEQYF
TRBV4-1	TRBD2	15	TRBJ2-7	medium-sized	TGCGCCAGCAGCCAATCGGGACTAGGATCGCGCGAGCAGTACTTC	CASSQSGLGSREQYF
TRBV5-6	NA	13	TRBJ2-7	few	TGTGCCAGCAACCAACAGGGTATCGGCGAGCAGTACTTC	CASNQQGIGEQYF
TRBV27	NA	14	TRBJ2-7	medium-sized	TGTGCCAGCAGTACGGGGACGAATGTCTACGAGCAGTACTTC	CASSTGTNVYEQYF
TRBV7-8	TRBD1	14	TRBJ2-7	NA	TGTGCCAGCAGCTTACGGGACAGGGGCCACGAGCAGTACTTC	CASSLRDRGHEQYF
TRBV6-5	NA	14	TRBJ2-1	NA	TGTGCCAGCAGTAGGAGGGCCGGCTACAATGAGCAGTTCTTC	CASSRRAGYNEQFF
TRBV2	TRBD2	15	TRBJ2-1	few	TGTGCCAGCAGTGAAGCCAGGGCTAGCGGGGGTGAGCAGTTCTTC	CASSEARASGGEQFF
TRBV6-9	NA	16	TRBJ2-3	NA	TGTGCCAGCATCCTGAGTTTAAAACCTGGCACAGATACGCAGTATTTT	CASILSLKPGTDTQYF
TRBV28	NA	13	TRBJ2-7	NA	TGTGCCAGCAGCTTCCCCAACTCCTACGAGCAGTACTTC	CASSFPNSYEQYF
TRBV12-2	NA	15	TRBJ2-2	NA	TGTGCAAGTCGCAGCTGTGACAGGGCGAGAGGGGAGCTGTTTTTT	CASRSCDRARGELFF
TRBV7-9	TRBD2	16	TRBJ2-3	few	TGTGCCAGCAGCTTACTAGCGGGAGAAGGGACAGATACGCAGTATTTT	CASSLLAGEGTDTQYF
TRBV6-5	NA	13	TRBJ1-2	few	TGTGCCAGCACCCACGGCCAGGGGCATGGCTACACCTTC	CASTHGQGHGYTF
TRBV7-9	NA	13	TRBJ1-2	NA	TGTGCCAGCAGCCTTACGGACGGCCTCGGCTACACCTTC	CASSLTDGLGYTF
TRBV5-1	NA	15	TRBJ1-5	NA	TGCGCCAGCAGCTTGGACGGAGATAGCAATCAGCCCCAGCATTTT	CASSLDGDSNQPQHF
TRBV19	TRBD2	16	TRBJ2-7	NA	TGTGCCAGTAGTACTGGGGGAGGCGGGAGACACTACGAGCAGTACTTC	CASSTGGGGRHYEQYF
TRBV18	TRBD1	13	TRBJ1-2	medium-sized	TGTGCCAGCTCATCAGGACAGGGCTATGGCTACACCTTC	CASSSGQGYGYTF
TRBV6-6	NA	13	TRBJ2-3	NA	TGTGCCAGCAGGATTACTAGCACAGATACGCAGTATTTT	CASRITSTDTQYF
TRBV19	NA	14	TRBJ2-4	NA	TGTGCCAGTAGTGCCGGGATAGCCAAAAACATTCAGTACTTC	CASSAGIAKNIQYF
TRBV7-2	TRBD2	15	TRBJ2-1	few	TGTGCCAGCAGTCCCAGCGGGAGAACATACAATGAGCAGTTCTTC	CASSPSGRTYNEQFF
TRBV6-5	NA	13	TRBJ2-3	few	TGTGCCAGCAGAGTCACTAGCACAGATACGCAGTATTTT	CASRVTSTDTQYF
TRBV7-6	TRBD2	15	TRBJ2-1	NA	TGTGCCAGCAGGGTAGGGACTAGCGGGACCAATGAGCAGTTCTTC	CASRVGTSGTNEQFF
TRBV19	TRBD1	13	TRBJ1-1	few	TGTGCCAGTAGTGGACAGGCGAACACTGAAGCTTTCTTT	CASSGQANTEAFF
TRBV5-1	NA	16	TRBJ1-2	few	TGCGCCAGCAGCTTGGGCCCAGGGGAAGCTAACTATGGCTACACCTTC	CASSLGPGEANYGYTF
TRBV7-3	NA	13	TRBJ1-6	NA	TGTGCCAGCAGCTCCGATGCGAATTCACCCCTCCACTTT	CASSSDANSPLHF
TRBV7-8	NA	14	TRBJ2-3	NA	TGTGCCAGCAGCTCGACCCCGGGGGAAGATACGCAGTATTTT	CASSSTPGEDTQYF
TRBV30	TRBD2	14	TRBJ2-1	NA	TGTGCCTGGGGAGCGGGAGTTTTGAGCAATGAGCAGTTCTTC	CAWGAGVLSNEQFF
TRBV10-3	NA	13	TRBJ1-1	NA	TGTGCCATCAGTGAGTATACGAACACTGAAGCTTTCTTT	CAISEYTNTEAFF
TRBV7-8	TRBD2	15	TRBJ2-7	NA	TGTGCCAGCAGCTTAGCTAGCGGGTACTCCTACGAGCAGTACTTC	CASSLASGYSYEQYF
TRBV19	TRBD1	15	TRBJ2-3	NA	TGTGCCAGTAGTTTTGGACAGGGGAGCACAGATACGCAGTATTTT	CASSFGQGSTDTQYF
TRBV19	NA	13	TRBJ2-1	NA	TGTGCCAGTAGGAGACGGGAAAGCGATGAGCAGTTCTTC	CASRRRESDEQFF
TRBV10-3	NA	11	TRBJ1-2	medium-sized	TGTGCCATCACTGACAACTATGGCTACACCTTC	CAITDNYGYTF
TRBV6-5	TRBD1	14	TRBJ2-2	NA	TGTGCCACTAAACGGGACAGGAAGACCGGGGAGCTGTTTTTT	CATKRDRKTGELFF
TRBV18	TRBD1	14	TRBJ2-7	medium-sized	TGTGCCAGCTCACCAAGGACAGGGCCCTACGAGCAGTACTTC	CASSPRTGPYEQYF
TRBV19	NA	14	TRBJ2-2	NA	TGTGCCAGTAGGCCAGGGCGTAGGAGCGGGGAGCTGTTTTTT	CASRPGRRSGELFF
TRBV5-6	NA	15	TRBJ2-3	NA	TGTGCCAGCAGCTTCGACGGCAGAAGCACAGATACGCAGTATTTT	CASSFDGRSTDTQYF
TRBV7-9	TRBD1	14	TRBJ1-1	medium-sized	TGTGCCAGCAGCGTCCAGGGGGGGAACACTGAAGCTTTCTTT	CASSVQGGNTEAFF
TRBV27	TRBD1	16	TRBJ2-2	NA	TGTGCCAGCACCACCGGGACAGGGTCGGGCACCGGGGAGCTGTTTTTT	CASTTGTGSGTGELFF
TRBV28	NA	14	TRBJ1-5	NA	TGTGCCAGCAGTCCCGGGGGGGGCAATCAGCCCCAGCATTTT	CASSPGGGNQPQHF
TRBV2	TRBD2	15	TRBJ2-7	NA	TGTGCCAGCAGTTACCAGGGACTAGACTCCTACGAGCAGTACTTC	CASSYQGLDSYEQYF
TRBV6-6	TRBD1	15	TRBJ1-1	NA	TGTGCCAGCAGTCGGCCGGGACAGGGGAGCACTGAAGCTTTCTTT	CASSRPGQGSTEAFF